This T cell receptor (beta chain) was found in a study of Graves' ophthalmopathy and Graves' hyperthyroidism. Findings and limits, study-wide: Detected in blood as well were most expanded thyroid clonotypes with frequency above 0.001. Ophthalmopathy could be told apart from stable hyperthyroidism by a 13-signature model (just under 90% sensitivity, around 81% specificity).

The V gene's germline CDR1 is MNHNS and CDR2 SASEGT. V was pared by 1 base and J by 2 bases, with 4 bases of the junction left unmatched. The CDR3 runs to 17 residues. The authors amplified TCR beta CDR3 regions, and they did so from RNA transcripts for repertoire sequencing. The first round was an RT-PCR with HTBI primers, and the second round was a multiplex PCR. From the multiplex PCR reads, TCRdb called clonotypes with MiXCR, one entry per CDR3 protein. The data show approximately 210,000 distinct CDR3 sequences, approximately 29% seen once. Diagnosis relied on clinical symptoms, serum thyroxine, TRAb, thyroid ultrasound and orbital computed tomography. The starting material, about 9.9 ml of fresh peripheral blood, provided the PBMCs. Note on this clonotype: Antigen unknown.

Sequencing was performed on peripheral blood. V is TRBV6-1 and J is TRBJ2-7, with 14 bases aligning to TRBD2. This receptor was taken from a man aged 45 to 65 with Graves' ophthalmopathy. The CDR3 protein is CASSEGPGLAGAYEQYF. The CDR3, as DNA: TGTGCCAGCAGTGAAGGACCGGGACTAGCGGGGGCCTACGAGCAGTACTTC.